This T cell receptor beta chain was identified in a study of OX40 agonist ivuxolimab in advanced cancers. In the study overall: The costimulatory receptor OX40 (CD134) was targeted by ivuxolimab, a fully human IgG2 agonistic monoclonal antibody. The point of sequencing TCRbeta in the periphery was to test whether ivuxolimab changed TCR sequence diversity and drove clonal T-cell expansion. Among the approximately 54 dose-escalation patients, 19 had hepatocellular carcinoma, 15 melanoma, 9 renal cell carcinoma and 9 head and neck cancer. Prior anti-PD-1, anti-PD-L1 or anti-CTLA-4 therapy was permitted, and checkpoint inhibitors had been received by more than 35% of dose-escalation patients. The dose-escalation cohort was roughly 83% male with a mean age of 60 years, ranging from about 23 to 85. Partial responses were achieved by three dose-escalation patients, of whom one had hepatocellular carcinoma and two had cutaneous melanoma. Intravenous ivuxolimab was administered to patients every 2 weeks at six dose levels: 0.01, 0.1, 0.3, 1.5, 3 and 10 mg/kg. The paper reports the monotherapy dose-escalation portion (N ≈ 52 patients) of the phase I ivuxolimab trial. Overall results and qualifications from the work: After ivuxolimab, more expanded clones were found on average in CD8+ T cells than in CD4+ T cells. Partial responders in the 0.1-3.0 mg/kg groups had among the lowest normalized peripheral clonal expansion, especially among CD8+ T cells. At doses of 0.1 to 3.0 mg/kg, clonal expansion of both CD4+ and CD8+ T cells in blood was seen between baseline and week 6. Low levels of normalized T-cell clonal expansion were also shown by some nonresponding patients. Which antigens the clonally expanded peripheral T cells were specific for was not determined.

This clone was seen once. Its antigen target is currently unknown. Per-base qualities were not stored, and no clone one base away is much larger. Patients with autoimmune disease history or receiving systemic immunosuppression were excluded from the trial. Peripheral blood for TCR sequencing was collected from all dose cohorts at baseline, on cycle 4 day 1, and on cycle 7 day 1. Samples were obtained from an open-label, multicenter, first-in-human phase I dose-escalation trial of ivuxolimab. Adults with locally advanced or metastatic melanoma, renal cell carcinoma, hepatocellular carcinoma or head and neck squamous cell carcinoma were enrolled in the trial. Before TCR sequencing, CD4+ T cells and CD8+ T cells from peripheral blood were sorted into separate populations. To sequence the TCRbeta CDR3 region, genomic DNA was isolated from the sorted cells. TCRbeta CDR3 regions were sequenced using the immunoSEQ Assay. In TCRdb, the immuneACCESS table is reduced to in-frame sequences with V and J assigned. These tables do not hold every clone; where another copy was compared, an unresolved V gene accounts for under half, and the others remain unexplained. The sample table shows 65,000 to 80,000 clones, and approximately 89% are seen once. The ten biggest clones cover 0.3% to 0.45% of the sample.

As encoded in the germline V gene (reference sequence), CDR1 is MNHNY while CDR2 is SVGAGI. From cysteine to phenylalanine, the CDR3 is 15 amino acids long. The only DNA kept is the CDR3, 45 bases in frame from the first base. From V the trimming removes 7 bases and from J it removes 1 base, while the gene matches leave 9 bases of the junction unaccounted for. The sequence came from an adult with an advanced solid tumor such as melanoma, head and neck, liver or kidney cancer. Material: CD4+ or CD8+ T cells sorted from blood, obtained in a trial of the OX40 agonist ivuxolimab. The rearranged chain carries TRBV6-6 and TRBJ1-1; 7 bases in between match TRBD1. The CDR3 protein: CASTITGTANTEAFF. Here is the DNA: TGTGCCAGCACCATAACCGGGACAGCGAACACTGAAGCTTTCTTT.